The 6 T cell receptor beta chains listed next were all sequenced from one sample in a study of cytomegalovirus exposure and HLA in healthy donors. In the PCR, 60 Vbeta and 13 Jbeta primers were used. TCRdb keeps only in-frame clones here, not all; method: immunoSEQ multiplex PCR. This sample has 100,000 to 150,000 clones, with more than 65% found just once. The sample was PBMCs. The receptors stem from a woman aged 60-70 years in good health and CMV-seropositive.

This chain connects TRBV7-3 to TRBJ2-5; D remains ambiguous. CDR1 and CDR2 (germline): SGHTA, FQGTGA. V lost 2 bases to trimming and J lost 3 bases, with 7 bases between them. The CDR3 spans 13 residues. CDR3 coding DNA: TGTGCCAGCAGCTTATCAACAAAAGAGACCCAGTACTTC. As protein: CASSLSTKETQYF.

The rearrangement uses TRBV9 and TRBJ2-3; TRBD2 agrees at 11 bases. CDR1 SGDLS and CDR2 YYNGEE come from the germline V gene. The length of the CDR3 is 16 residues. J gave up 7 bases and V 4 bases, and 11 bases lay outside the gene matches. In DNA, the CDR3 is TGTGCCAGCAGCCCTCTTAGCGGGGGGGCCCTTTATACGCAGTATTTT. This sequence encodes CASSPLSGGALYTQYF.

The J gene is TRBJ2-7, the V gene TRBV4-2; no reliable D call. CDR1 is LGHNA, CDR2 YNFKEQ, per germline. This CDR3 has 15 amino acids. V gave up 0 bases and J gave up 0 bases, with 9 bases separating them. In DNA form, the CDR3 reads TGTGCCAGCAGCCAAGATTTGGCCCTCTCCTACGAGCAGTACTTC. It translates to CASSQDLALSYEQYF.

The rearrangement joins TRBV5-6 to TRBJ1-5; no reliable D call. This CDR3 is 13 amino acids long. Per germline, CDR1 SGHDT and CDR2 YYEEEE. The V gene lost 4 bases and the J gene lost 7 bases, with 12 bases spanning the gap. In DNA, the CDR3 is TGTGCCAGCAGCATCGGGGAAGGCCAGCCCCAGCATTTT. The encoded protein is CASSIGEGQPQHF.

This clone was observed a handful of times. The V gene is TRBV9, the J gene TRBJ2-3; D gene ambiguous. The CDR3 has 17 amino acids. The germline gives CDR1 SGDLS, CDR2 YYNGEE. Trimming left V 3 bases short and J 2 bases short, with 19 bases between. The CDR3 loop reads CASSAQMGFYPTDTQYF. CDR3 DNA sequence: TGTGCCAGCAGCGCTCAGATGGGCTTTTATCCCACAGATACGCAGTATTTT.

On this clone: Other DNA sequences in the sample encode the same CDR3. The chain has TRBV5-1 and TRBJ2-3; no clear D gene. Trimming shortened V by 1 base and J by 4 bases, and 4 bases separated the two germline ends. The CDR3 loop spans 12 amino acids. Germline V gives CDR1 SGHRS, CDR2 YFSETQ. This CDR3 reads CASSLSADTQYF. In DNA, the CDR3 is TGCGCCAGCAGCTTGTCGGCAGATACGCAGTATTTT.